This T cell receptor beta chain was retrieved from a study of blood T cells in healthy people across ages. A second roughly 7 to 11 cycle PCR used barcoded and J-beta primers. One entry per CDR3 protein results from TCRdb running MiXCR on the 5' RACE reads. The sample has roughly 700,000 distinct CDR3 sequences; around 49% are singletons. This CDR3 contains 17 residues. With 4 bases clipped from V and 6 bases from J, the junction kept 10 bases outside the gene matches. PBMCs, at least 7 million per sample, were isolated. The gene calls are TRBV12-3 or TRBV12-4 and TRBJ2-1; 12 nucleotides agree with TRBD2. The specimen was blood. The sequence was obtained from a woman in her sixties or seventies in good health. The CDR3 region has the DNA TGTGCCAGCAGTTCCTCCCGTCTAGCGGGAGGGCCCAATGAGCAGTTCTTC. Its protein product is CASSSSRLAGGPNEQFF.